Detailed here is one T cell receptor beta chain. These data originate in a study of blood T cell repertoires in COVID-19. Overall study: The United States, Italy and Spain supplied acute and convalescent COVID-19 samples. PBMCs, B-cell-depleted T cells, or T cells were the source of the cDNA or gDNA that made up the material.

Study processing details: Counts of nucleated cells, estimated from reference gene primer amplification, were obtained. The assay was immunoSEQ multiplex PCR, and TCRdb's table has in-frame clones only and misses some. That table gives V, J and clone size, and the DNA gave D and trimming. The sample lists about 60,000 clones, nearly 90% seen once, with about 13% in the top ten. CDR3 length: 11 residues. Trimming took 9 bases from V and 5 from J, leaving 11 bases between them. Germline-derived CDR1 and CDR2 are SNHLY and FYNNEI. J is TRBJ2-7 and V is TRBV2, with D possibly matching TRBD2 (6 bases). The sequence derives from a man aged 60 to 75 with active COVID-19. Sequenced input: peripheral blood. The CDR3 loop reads CARGRGNEQYF. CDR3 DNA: TGTGCCAGAGGACGGGGGAACGAGCAGTACTTC.